A single sample is the source of the 27 T cell receptor beta chains below, sequenced in a study of molecular identifiers for immune sequencing clone quantification (dated 2018 in TCRdb). The method was PCR. Data came from a NextSeq 500. The public sequencing data were trimmed at Q25 with fastp and processed into clonotypes with MiXCR by TCRdb, which kept only in-frame beta chains. CDR3 protein sequences are deduplicated, and each keeps its most common genes and DNA. The sample table records over 300,000 distinct CDR3 sequences; roughly 23% of these occur just once. The top ten hold 0.65% to 0.95% of the sample. Sequencing was done on a sample of naive CD8+ T cells from blood, with Jurkat cell RNA spiked in. What this sample's cell subset or site label stands for: FACS-sorted CD8+CD4-CCR7+CD45RA+ naive T cells. The receptor source for this set is a human donor in good health. Some libraries in this study had Jurkat cell RNA spiked in.

Of note for this clonotype: This clone may be a read error of a much larger clone one base away. The chain links TRBV4-3 to TRBJ2-4; 9 bases align to TRBD1. The CDR3 sequence is 17 residues long. Germline lookup yields CDR1 LGHNA and CDR2 YSLEER. Here the CDR3 reads CAGSQDKSQGARNIQYF. The CDR3 region has the DNA TGCGCCGGCAGCCAAGATAAATCACAGGGGGCCAGAAACATTCAGTACTTC.

V usage is TRBV7-9 and J usage is TRBJ2-2; 8 nucleotides align to TRBD1. Germline V lookup: CDR1 SEHNR, CDR2 FQNEAQ (reference sequence). V shed 2 bases and J 6 bases; nucleotides not matched to a gene: 17. The CDR3 sequence is 19 residues long. The CDR3 reads CASSLPRTGTGRGAGELFF. DNA of the CDR3: TGTGCCAGCAGCTTACCCAGAACCGGGACAGGAAGGGGCGCCGGGGAGCTGTTTTTT.

This clonotype was recorded many times. The chain has TRBV30 and TRBJ2-2; no firm D call. Trimming removed 1 base from V and 1 base from J, with 4 bases in between. Germline assignment: CDR1 GTSNPN and CDR2 SVGIG (reference sequence). The CDR3 totals 13 residues. CDR3 nucleotide sequence: TGTGCCTGGAGTGGGATGAACACCGGGGAGCTGTTTTTT. Translating gives CAWSGMNTGELFF.

This clonotype was picked up many times. The chain is built from TRBV9 and TRBJ2-5; the D call may be TRBD1 or TRBD2 (5 bases each). The CDR3 length is 18 residues. CDR1 and CDR2 from the germline V gene are SGDLS and YYNGEE. V was trimmed by 0 bases and J by 4 bases, leaving 22 bases between them. CDR3 sequence reads: CASSVDDGAPSGVETQYF. The DNA for the CDR3 is TGTGCCAGCAGCGTAGATGACGGGGCCCCATCCGGCGTAGAGACCCAGTACTTC. Supplemented by reference TRBV9 and TRBJ2-5, the full variable domain reads DSGVTQTPKHLITATGQRVTLRCSPRSGDLSVYWYQQSLDQGLQFLIQYYNGEERAKGNILERFSAQQFPDLHSELNLSSLELGDSALYFCASSVDDGAPSGVETQYFGPGTRLLVL.

This clonotype has a count of ten or more. CDR3 DNA sequence: TGTGCCAGCAGCTCAATGGACAGGGGGCCTGACGAGCAGTACTTC. Translating it yields CASSSMDRGPDEQYF. The V and J genes are TRBV7-2 and TRBJ2-7; 11 positions match TRBD1. V shed 4 bases and J 5 bases; nucleotides not matched to a gene: 7. The CDR3 is 15 amino acids. The germline CDR1 and CDR2 sequences are SGHTA and FQGNSA.

With respect to this clonotype: A much larger clone lies one base from this, so it may be a read error. The CDR3 loop reads CASSLGVRTYEQHF. CDR3 sequence (DNA): TGTGCCAGCAGCTTGGGGGTTAGGACCTACGAGCAGCACTTC. The chain uses TRBV7-9 and TRBJ2-7; D may be TRBD1 or TRBD2 (5 bases each). This CDR3 contains 14 residues. CDR1 is SEHNR and CDR2 is FQNEAQ in the germline V gene (reference sequence).

This clonotype has a handful of counts. This chain connects TRBV6-2 or TRBV6-3 to TRBJ2-1; the D gene is possibly TRBD2 (7 bases). Germline V CDR1 and CDR2: MNHEY, SVGEGT. This CDR3 spans 15 amino acids. V shed 3 bases and J shed 8 bases, with 17 bases lying between them. Written as DNA, the CDR3 is TGTGCCAGCAGTTATGATGGGGGGGCCTCTCATGAGCAGTTCTTC. Protein: CASSYDGGASHEQFF.

The rearrangement joins TRBV30 to TRBJ2-1; D gene unclear. Germline CDR1 GTSNPN, CDR2 SVGIG (reference sequence). The CDR3 loop spans 12 amino acids. Trimming shortened V by 2 bases and J by 8 bases, and 10 bases separated the two germline ends. Here the CDR3 reads CAWSRPVDEQFF. CDR3 DNA sequence: TGTGCCTGGAGTCGCCCGGTTGATGAGCAGTTCTTC. Full variable domain (missing parts from reference TRBV30 and TRBJ2-1): SQTIHQWPATLVQPVGSPLSLECTVEGTSNPNLYWYRQAAGRGLQLLFYSVGIGQISSEVPQNLSASRPQDRQFILSSKKLLLSDSGFYLCAWSRPVDEQFFGPGTRLTVL.

This clonotype was observed at least ten times. This chain links TRBV5-6 with TRBJ1-5; the match to TRBD1 covers 8 bases. The germline CDR1 and CDR2 sequences are SGHDT and YYEEEE. There are 15 residues in the CDR3. V was clipped by 3 bases and J by 0 bases; unmatched bases: 2. CDR3: CASSSGQASNQPQHF. For the CDR3, the DNA is TGTGCCAGCAGCTCGGGACAGGCTAGCAATCAGCCCCAGCATTTT.

The chain employs TRBV30 and TRBJ2-4, with D tentatively TRBD1 (5 bases). Deletions cut 4 bases from V and 0 bases from J, with 13 bases between. Germline assignment: CDR1 GTSNPN and CDR2 SVGIG (reference sequence). The CDR3 runs 15 residues. CDR3: CAWKDIGEAKNIQYF. As DNA, the CDR3 is TGTGCCTGGAAGGATATAGGGGAAGCCAAAAACATTCAGTACTTC.

The sample holds a few counts of this clonotype. The chain has TRBV6-2 or TRBV6-3 and TRBJ2-7, with D possibly being TRBD1 or TRBD2 (5 bases each). The V end lost 2 bases, the J end lost 7 bases, and 15 bases lay between the germline ends. The CDR3 spans 14 residues. Germline CDR1 reads MNHEY; CDR2 reads SVGEGT. CDR3 in DNA: TGTGCCAGCAGTTACGGGACGTGGGCCGGAGAGCAGTACTTC. Protein: CASSYGTWAGEQYF.

The sample holds a few counts of this clonotype. This chain uses TRBV4-2 with TRBJ1-5; D is uncertain. From germline, CDR1 is LGHNA and CDR2 YNFKEQ. This CDR3 is 15 amino acids long. V was cut by 0 bases and J by 4 bases, with 10 bases left in between. This CDR3 reads CASSQEMSGNQPQHF. The CDR3 DNA follows: TGTGCCAGCAGCCAAGAGATGTCAGGAAATCAGCCCCAGCATTTT.

Concerning this clonotype itself: Since a much larger clone is just one base distant, this may be a read error. The chain links TRBV6-5 to TRBJ1-1, with D unclear. Germline V gives CDR1 MNHEY, CDR2 SVGAGI. This CDR3 region has 15 residues. Trimming removed 2 bases from V and 0 bases from J, with 10 bases in between. In nucleotides, the CDR3 is TGTGCCAGCAGTTACCCAGCGGACGTGAACACTGAAGCTTTCTTT. Its translation is CASSYPADVNTEAFF.

Notes on this clonotype: The conserved phenylalanine or tryptophan normally closing the CDR3 is absent here, so this likely arose from a read error. The chain links TRBV7-6 to TRBJ1-5; no clear D gene. CDR1 and CDR2 (germline): SGHVS, FNYEAQ. The CDR3 length is 13 residues. V lost 5 bases, J lost 5 bases, and 10 bases lay in between. The CDR3 loop is CASSPDQYQPQHV. CDR3 coding DNA: TGTGCCAGCAGCCCAGACCAGTATCAGCCCCAGCATGTT.

For this clonotype: A much larger clone is a single base away; this may be a read error. The chain employs TRBV12-3 or TRBV12-4 and TRBJ2-3; TRBD2 matches at 8 bases. V lost 6 bases, J lost 5 bases, and 4 bases stayed unmatched. The CDR3 covers 13 residues. The CDR3 loop reads CASRAGVQDTQYF. In DNA form, the CDR3 reads TGTGCCAGCAGAGCGGGGGTGCAAGATACGCAGTATTTT.

As to this clonotype: Because the CDR3 is missing its conserved closing phenylalanine or tryptophan, this is likely a read error. CDR3 in amino acids: CASSLGDSYEQYL. In DNA form, the CDR3 reads TGTGCCAGCAGTTTAGGTGACAGCTACGAGCAGTACCTC. V gene TRBV27 combines with J gene TRBJ2-7; D may be TRBD1 (5 bases). Germline V gene data show CDR1 as MNHEY and CDR2 as SMNVEV (reference sequence). CDR3 length: 13 amino acids. Trimming took 2 bases from V and 3 from J, leaving 8 bases between them.

This clonotype was seen repeatedly, ten times or more. V is TRBV2 and J is TRBJ1-6; D gene unclear. CDR3 length: 14 amino acids. V was clipped by 7 bases and J by 2 bases, with 9 bases between them. The V gene's germline CDR1 is SNHLY and CDR2 FYNNEI. The CDR3 protein is CASTRETYNSPLHF. As DNA, the CDR3 is TGTGCCAGCACACGCGAAACCTATAATTCACCCCTCCACTTT.

The table lists this clonotype with a few counts. The rearrangement uses TRBV30 and TRBJ2-7; 9 bases map to TRBD1. The V gene end was trimmed by 0 bases and the J gene end by 2 bases; junction bases not matched to a gene: 5. The germline V gene encodes CDR1 GTSNPN and CDR2 SVGIG (reference sequence). The CDR3 has 15 residues. CDR3: CAWSVGDRVTYEQYF. In nucleotides, the CDR3 is TGTGCCTGGAGTGTAGGGGACAGGGTCACCTACGAGCAGTACTTC.

The rearrangement links TRBV4-3 to TRBJ2-5; D is perhaps TRBD2 (6 bases). CDR1 and CDR2 (germline): LGHNA, YSLEER. Trimming left V 5 bases short and J 2 bases short, with 12 bases between. The CDR3 is 14 residues long. The CDR3 spells CASSAGSRQETQYF. DNA of the CDR3: TGCGCCAGCAGCGCGGGGTCTAGACAAGAGACCCAGTACTTC.

The sample holds a few counts of this clonotype. The chain uses TRBV20-1 and TRBJ1-1; 9 nucleotides agree with TRBD1. CDR1 and CDR2 (germline): DFQATT, SNEGSKA (reference sequence). The CDR3 extends over 18 amino acids. V trimming: 2 bases; J trimming: 3 bases; junction bases outside the gene matches: 16. The CDR3 DNA sequence: TGCAGTGCTAGACACGGCGGGGACAGGGATGTGTACGACACTGAAGCTTTCTTT. Translating it yields CSARHGGDRDVYDTEAFF.

Note on this clonotype: It may be a read error: a sequence one base away is much more abundant. CDR3 coding DNA: TGTGTCAGCAGCCCGGGACAGGGGGCGGTGGATACGCAGTATTTT. It is translated as CVSSPGQGAVDTQYF. This rearrangement joins TRBV7-6 to TRBJ2-3, with 12 nucleotides matching TRBD1. In germline, CDR1 is SGHVS, CDR2 FNYEAQ. This CDR3 region has 15 residues.

The chain joins TRBV4-1 to TRBJ1-6; D gene ambiguous. Germline lookup yields CDR1 MGHRA and CDR2 YSYEKL. The CDR3 contains 13 residues. The V end was cut by 0 bases, the J end by 11 bases, with 8 bases between. This CDR3 is CASSQDVGTPLHF. The CDR3 region has the DNA TGCGCCAGCAGCCAAGACGTAGGGACACCCCTCCACTTT.

This clonotype appeared many times. The chain employs TRBV19 and TRBJ1-5; tentative D call: TRBD1 (5 bases). V gave up 4 bases and J gave up 7 bases, with 11 bases separating them. The germline V gene has CDR1 LNHDA and CDR2 SQIVND (reference sequence). This CDR3 region has 13 residues. The CDR3 loop reads CASSTGGWQPQHF. In DNA, the CDR3 is TGTGCCAGTAGTACTGGGGGTTGGCAGCCCCAGCATTTT.

This clonotype was observed many times. The chain has TRBV5-1 and TRBJ2-3; 14 nucleotides line up with TRBD2. Per germline, CDR1 SGHRS and CDR2 YFSETQ. The V and J ends lost 4 bases and 10 bases, in that order; junction bases with no gene match: 11. The CDR3 has 16 residues. This CDR3 is CASSTGLAGVEVAQYF. CDR3 bases: TGCGCCAGCAGCACGGGACTAGCGGGAGTGGAGGTGGCGCAGTATTTT.

As regards this clonotype: This sequence may be a read error, since a much larger clone differs from it by one base. The CDR3 coding sequence is TGTGCCAGCAGCTACAGGATGGAGACAGAGCTCAATTCACCCCTCCACTTT. Translating it yields CASSYRMETELNSPLHF. The chain joins TRBV7-9 to TRBJ1-6; D perhaps matches TRBD1 (5 bases). From germline, CDR1 is SEHNR and CDR2 FQNEAQ (reference sequence). The ends were cut back, 4 bases at V and 7 bases at J, with 20 bases in the middle. The CDR3 sequence is 17 residues long.

Only a few counts were recorded for this clonotype. The chain combines TRBV27 with TRBJ1-5; D remains ambiguous. Germline V lookup: CDR1 MNHEY, CDR2 SMNVEV (reference sequence). The CDR3 has 15 residues. V dropped 1 base and J dropped 4 bases, with 11 bases sitting between them. The CDR3 protein is CASSLWSGKNQPQHF. CDR3 in DNA: TGTGCCAGCAGTTTATGGTCGGGGAAAAATCAGCCCCAGCATTTT.

A word on this clonotype: The junction departs from the called germline gene at one end, perhaps through a read error. The chain recombines TRBV29-1 with TRBJ2-3, with 9 bases lining up with TRBD1. The CDR3 loop spans 14 amino acids. CDR1 and CDR2 (germline): SQVTM, ANQGSEA. The CDR3 DNA reads as TGCAGCGTTGAGGGACAGGGTCCCACAGATCCGCAGTATTTT. Protein: CSVEGQGPTDPQYF.